This T cell receptor beta chain was obtained from a study of graft-versus-host responses after intestinal transplantation. Assay: immunoSEQ multiplex PCR; the TCRdb copy retains only in-frame clones and omits some. The profile shows 95,000 to 100,000 clones, 86% of them singletons. V was pared by 1 base and J by 4 bases, with 8 bases between. The germline V gene has CDR1 SGHRS and CDR2 YFSETQ. The CDR3 has 13 residues. Sequencing used PBMCs, obtained 255 days after intestinal transplant. This chain uses TRBV5-1 with TRBJ1-1; D is ambiguous. The TCR originated in a human patient who received an intestinal transplant, so some T cells may come from the graft donor. CDR3: CASSLPRGTEAFF. The CDR3, as DNA: TGCGCCAGCAGCTTGCCACGGGGCACTGAAGCTTTCTTT.